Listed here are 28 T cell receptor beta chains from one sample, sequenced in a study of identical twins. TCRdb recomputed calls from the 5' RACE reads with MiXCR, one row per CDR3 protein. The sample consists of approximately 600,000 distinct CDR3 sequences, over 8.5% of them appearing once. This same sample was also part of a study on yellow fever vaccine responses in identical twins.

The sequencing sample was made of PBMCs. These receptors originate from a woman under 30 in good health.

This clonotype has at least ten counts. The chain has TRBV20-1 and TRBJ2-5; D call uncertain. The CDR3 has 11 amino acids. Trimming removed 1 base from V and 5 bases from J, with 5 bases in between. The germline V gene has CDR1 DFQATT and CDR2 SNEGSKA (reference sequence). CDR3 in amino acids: CSARVGETQYF. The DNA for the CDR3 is TGCAGTGCTAGAGTGGGGGAGACCCAGTACTTC.

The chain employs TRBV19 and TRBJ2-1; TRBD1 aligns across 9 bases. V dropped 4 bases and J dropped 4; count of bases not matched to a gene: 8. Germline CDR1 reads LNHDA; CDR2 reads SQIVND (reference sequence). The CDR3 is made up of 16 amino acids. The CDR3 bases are TGTGCCAGTAGTACAAAACAGGGGGCGTCGTACAATGAGCAGTTCTTC. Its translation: CASSTKQGASYNEQFF.

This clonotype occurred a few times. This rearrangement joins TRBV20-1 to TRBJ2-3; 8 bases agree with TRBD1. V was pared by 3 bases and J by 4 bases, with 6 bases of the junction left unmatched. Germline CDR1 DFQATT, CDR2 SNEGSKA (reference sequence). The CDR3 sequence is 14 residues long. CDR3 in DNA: TGCAGTGCTAGCTCGACAGGGGCCCCAGATACGCAGTATTTT. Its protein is CSASSTGAPDTQYF.

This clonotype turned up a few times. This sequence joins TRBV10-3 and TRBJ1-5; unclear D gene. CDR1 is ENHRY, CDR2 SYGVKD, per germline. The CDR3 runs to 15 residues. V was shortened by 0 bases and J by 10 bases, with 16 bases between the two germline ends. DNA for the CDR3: TGTGCCATCAGTGAGTCGGAGGCGGAGTCAAGACCCCAGCATTTT. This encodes CAISESEAESRPQHF.

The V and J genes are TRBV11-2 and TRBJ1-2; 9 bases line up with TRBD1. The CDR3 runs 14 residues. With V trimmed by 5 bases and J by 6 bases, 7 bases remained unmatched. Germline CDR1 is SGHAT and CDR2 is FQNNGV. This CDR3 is CASSLVGQGDGYTF. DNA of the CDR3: TGTGCCAGCAGCCTTGTGGGACAGGGTGATGGCTACACCTTC.

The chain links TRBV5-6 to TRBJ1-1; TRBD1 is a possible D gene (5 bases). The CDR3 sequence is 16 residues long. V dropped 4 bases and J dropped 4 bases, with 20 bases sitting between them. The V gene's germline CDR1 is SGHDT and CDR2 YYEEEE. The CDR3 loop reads CASSPNSGPASTEAFF. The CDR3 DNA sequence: TGTGCCAGCAGCCCAAATTCGGGACCGGCGTCCACTGAAGCTTTCTTT.

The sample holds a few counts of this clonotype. The CDR3 spells CASSIPPGETQYF. The CDR3 bases are TGTGCCAGCAGCATCCCCCCAGGAGAGACCCAGTACTTC. The genes are TRBV7-2 and TRBJ2-5, with D hard to call. V lost 5 bases, J lost 4 bases, and 11 bases lay in between. The CDR3 sequence is 13 residues long. The V gene's germline CDR1 is SGHTA and CDR2 FQGNSA.

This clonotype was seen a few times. In DNA, the CDR3 is TGTGCCAGCAGCTTCGGCGGGAGGGCCTCCTACGAGCAGTACTTC. It is translated as CASSFGGRASYEQYF. The chain uses TRBV7-2 and TRBJ2-7; 9 bases map to TRBD2. From germline, CDR1 is SGHTA and CDR2 FQGNSA. V was clipped by 3 bases and J by 0 bases; unmatched bases: 3. There are 15 residues in the CDR3.

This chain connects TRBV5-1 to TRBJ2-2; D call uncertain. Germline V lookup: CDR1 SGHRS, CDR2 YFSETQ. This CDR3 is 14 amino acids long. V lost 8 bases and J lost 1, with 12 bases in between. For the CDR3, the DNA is TGCGCCAGTACCCTACGGCAGAACACCGGGGAGCTGTTTTTT. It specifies CASTLRQNTGELFF.

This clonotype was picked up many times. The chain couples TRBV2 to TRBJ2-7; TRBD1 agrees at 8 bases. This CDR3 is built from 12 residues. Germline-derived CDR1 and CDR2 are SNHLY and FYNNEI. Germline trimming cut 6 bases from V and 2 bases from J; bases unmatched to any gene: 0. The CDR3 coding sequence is TGTGCCAGCAGACAGGGGGCCTACGAGCAGTACTTC. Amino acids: CASRQGAYEQYF.

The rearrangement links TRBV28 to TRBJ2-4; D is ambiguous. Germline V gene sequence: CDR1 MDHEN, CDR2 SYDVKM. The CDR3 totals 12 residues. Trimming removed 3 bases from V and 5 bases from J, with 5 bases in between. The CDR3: CASSLSENIQYF. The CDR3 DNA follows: TGTGCCAGCAGTTTGTCCGAAAACATTCAGTACTTC.

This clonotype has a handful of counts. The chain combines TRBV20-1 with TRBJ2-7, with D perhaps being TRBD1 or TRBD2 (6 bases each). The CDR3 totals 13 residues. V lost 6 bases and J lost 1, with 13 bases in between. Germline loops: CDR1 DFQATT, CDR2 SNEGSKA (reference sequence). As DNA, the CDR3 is TGCAGTGCCGGAGGGACATTTTCCTACGAGCAGTACTTC. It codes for CSAGGTFSYEQYF.

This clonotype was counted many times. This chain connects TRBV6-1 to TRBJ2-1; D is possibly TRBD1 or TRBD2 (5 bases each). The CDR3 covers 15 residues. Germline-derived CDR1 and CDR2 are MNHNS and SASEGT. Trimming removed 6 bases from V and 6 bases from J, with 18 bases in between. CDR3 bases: TGTGCCAGCAGACCTTCAAGGGGCGGGCTCAATGAGCAGTTCTTC. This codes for CASRPSRGGLNEQFF.

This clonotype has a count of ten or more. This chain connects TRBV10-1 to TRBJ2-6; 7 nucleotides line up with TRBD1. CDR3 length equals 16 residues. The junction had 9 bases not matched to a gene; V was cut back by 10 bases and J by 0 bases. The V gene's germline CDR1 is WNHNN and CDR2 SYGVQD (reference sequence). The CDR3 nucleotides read TGCGCCATTCCGGACAGGATGTCCTCTGGGGCCAACGTCCTGACTTTC. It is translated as CAIPDRMSSGANVLTF.

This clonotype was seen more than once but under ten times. In DNA, the CDR3 is TGTGCCAGCAGCTCGACTAGCGGGGGGGCCACCGGGGAGCTGTTTTTT. It codes for CASSSTSGGATGELFF. The chain links TRBV7-3 to TRBJ2-2; 14 bases fit TRBD2. Unmatched junction bases numbered 2, after V lost 4 bases and J lost 4 bases. This CDR3 has 16 residues. CDR1 is SGHTA and CDR2 is FQGTGA in the germline V gene.

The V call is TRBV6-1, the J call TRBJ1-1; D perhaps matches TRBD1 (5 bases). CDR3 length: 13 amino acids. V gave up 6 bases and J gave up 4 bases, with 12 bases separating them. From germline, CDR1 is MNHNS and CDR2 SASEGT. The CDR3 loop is CASRNRGGTEAFF. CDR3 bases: TGTGCCAGCAGGAATAGGGGCGGCACTGAAGCTTTCTTT.

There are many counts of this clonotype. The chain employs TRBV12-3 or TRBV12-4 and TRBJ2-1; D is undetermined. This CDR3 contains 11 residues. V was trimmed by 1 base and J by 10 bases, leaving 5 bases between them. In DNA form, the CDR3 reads TGTGCCAGCAGTTTAGTGGAGGAGCAGTTCTTC. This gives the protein CASSLVEEQFF.

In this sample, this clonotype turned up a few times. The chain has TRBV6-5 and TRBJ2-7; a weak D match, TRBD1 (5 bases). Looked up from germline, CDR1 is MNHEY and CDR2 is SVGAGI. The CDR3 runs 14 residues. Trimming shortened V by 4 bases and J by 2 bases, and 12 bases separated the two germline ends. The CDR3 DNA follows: TGTGCCAGCAGTTTCTTCAGGGCCCCCTACGAGCAGTACTTC. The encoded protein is CASSFFRAPYEQYF.

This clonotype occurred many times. CDR3 sequence reads: CATSRDRGGYNEQFF. DNA for the CDR3: TGTGCCACCAGCAGAGATCGGGGGGGTTACAATGAGCAGTTCTTC. The chain couples TRBV15 to TRBJ2-1; 8 bases fit TRBD2. Germline V gene lookup returns CDR1 LNHNV and CDR2 YYDKDF (reference sequence). Unmatched junction bases numbered 2, after V lost 0 bases and J lost 4 bases. The CDR3 spans 15 residues.

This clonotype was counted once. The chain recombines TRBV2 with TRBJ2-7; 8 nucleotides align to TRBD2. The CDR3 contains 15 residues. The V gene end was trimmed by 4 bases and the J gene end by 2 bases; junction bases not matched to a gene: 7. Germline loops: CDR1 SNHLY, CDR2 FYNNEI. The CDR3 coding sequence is TGTGCCAGCAGTGCCTCAAGCGGGGGTACCTACGAGCAGTACTTC. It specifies CASSASSGGTYEQYF.

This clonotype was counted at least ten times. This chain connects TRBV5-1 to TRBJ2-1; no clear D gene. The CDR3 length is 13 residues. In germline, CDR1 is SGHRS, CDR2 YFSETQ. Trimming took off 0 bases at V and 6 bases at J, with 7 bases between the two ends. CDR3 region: CASSLEWGNEQFF. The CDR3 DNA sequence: TGCGCCAGCAGCTTGGAATGGGGCAATGAGCAGTTCTTC.

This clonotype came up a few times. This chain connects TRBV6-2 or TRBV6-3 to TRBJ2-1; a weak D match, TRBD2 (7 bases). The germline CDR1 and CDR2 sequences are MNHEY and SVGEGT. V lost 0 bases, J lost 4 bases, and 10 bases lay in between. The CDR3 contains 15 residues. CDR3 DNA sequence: TGTGCCAGCAGTTACTCGGGGGGGGCTTACAATGAGCAGTTCTTC. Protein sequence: CASSYSGGAYNEQFF.

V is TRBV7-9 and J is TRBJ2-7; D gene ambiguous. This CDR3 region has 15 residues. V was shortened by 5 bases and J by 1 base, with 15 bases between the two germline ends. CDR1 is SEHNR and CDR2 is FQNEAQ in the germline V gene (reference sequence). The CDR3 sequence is CASSPLPVRSYEQYF. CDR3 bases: TGTGCCAGCAGCCCTCTCCCGGTTCGGTCCTACGAGCAGTACTTC.

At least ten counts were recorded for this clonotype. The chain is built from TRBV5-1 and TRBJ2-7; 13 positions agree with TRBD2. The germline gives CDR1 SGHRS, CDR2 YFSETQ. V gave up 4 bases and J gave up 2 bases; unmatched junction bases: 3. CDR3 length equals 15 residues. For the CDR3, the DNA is TGCGCCAGCAGCCGAGGGACTAGCGGGACCTACGAGCAGTACTTC. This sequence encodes CASSRGTSGTYEQYF.

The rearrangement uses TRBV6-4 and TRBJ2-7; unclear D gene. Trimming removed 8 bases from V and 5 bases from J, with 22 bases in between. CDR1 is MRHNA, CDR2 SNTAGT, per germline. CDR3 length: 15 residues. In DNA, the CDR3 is TGTGCCAGCTACTCCCCGAGAGGTAAAGGGAACGAGCAGTACTTC. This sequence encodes CASYSPRGKGNEQYF.

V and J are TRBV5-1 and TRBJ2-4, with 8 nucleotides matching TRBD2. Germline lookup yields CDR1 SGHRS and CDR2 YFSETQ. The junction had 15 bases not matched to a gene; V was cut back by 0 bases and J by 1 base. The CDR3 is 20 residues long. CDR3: CASSLAVGQVAGIAKNIQYF. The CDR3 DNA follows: TGCGCCAGCAGCTTGGCGGTGGGGCAGGTAGCGGGGATTGCCAAAAACATTCAGTACTTC. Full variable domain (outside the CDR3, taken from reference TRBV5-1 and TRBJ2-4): KAGVTQTPRYLIKTRGQQVTLSCSPISGHRSVSWYQQTPGQGLQFLFEYFSETQRNKGNFPGRFSGRQFSNSRSEMNVSTLELGDSALYLCASSLAVGQVAGIAKNIQYFGAGTRLSVL.

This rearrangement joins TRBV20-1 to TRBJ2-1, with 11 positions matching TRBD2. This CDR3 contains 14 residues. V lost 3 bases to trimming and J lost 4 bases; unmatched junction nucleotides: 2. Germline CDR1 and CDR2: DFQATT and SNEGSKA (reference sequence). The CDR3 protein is CSASPSGRYNEQFF. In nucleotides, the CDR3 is TGCAGTGCTAGCCCTAGCGGGAGGTACAATGAGCAGTTCTTC.

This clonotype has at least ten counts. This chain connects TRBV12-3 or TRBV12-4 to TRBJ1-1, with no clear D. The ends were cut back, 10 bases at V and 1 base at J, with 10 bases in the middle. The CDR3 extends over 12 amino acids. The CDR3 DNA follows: TGTGCCACCTCAATAAGGAACACTGAAGCTTTCTTT. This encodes CATSIRNTEAFF.